What follows are 17 T cell receptor beta chains derived from one specimen sequenced in a study of blood T cell repertoires in COVID-19. Clones were sequenced by immunoSEQ multiplex PCR, and TCRdb holds only the in-frame ones, with some missing. The table has more than 250,000 clones, approximately 87% seen once. Sequences were obtained from peripheral blood. The receptors were gathered from a man aged 60 to 75 who had recovered from COVID-19.

The rearrangement joins TRBV7-2 to TRBJ2-2; 7 nucleotides agree with TRBD1. The J segment lost 6 bases and the V segment lost 2 bases, leaving 9 bases of the junction unmatched. The germline V gene has CDR1 SGHTA and CDR2 FQGNSA. The CDR3 is 16 amino acids. In DNA, the CDR3 is TGTGCCAGCAGCTTATACCCAGGGGGTAGTTCCGGGGAGCTGTTTTTT. Translation: CASSLYPGGSSGELFF. Complete variable domain (other parts from reference TRBV7-2 and TRBJ2-2): GAGVSQSPSNKVTEKGKDVELRCDPISGHTALYWYRQSLGQGLEFLIYFQGNSAPDKSGLPSDRFSAERTGGSVSTLTIQRTQQEDSAVYLCASSLYPGGSSGELFFGEGSRLTVL.

The rearrangement joins TRBV19 to TRBJ2-2; 10 bases agree with TRBD1. After removal of 5 bases from V and 0 bases from J, the junction contained 9 bases not matched to a gene. The germline gives CDR1 LNHDA, CDR2 SQIVND (reference sequence). CDR3 length: 18 residues. This CDR3 is CASSPKGTGAANTGELFF. CDR3 nucleotides: TGTGCCAGTAGTCCAAAGGGGACAGGGGCCGCGAACACCGGGGAGCTGTTTTTT.

The rearrangement joins TRBV5-1 to TRBJ2-1; TRBD2 matches 10 bases. This CDR3 has 14 amino acids. Per the germline V gene, CDR1 is SGHRS and CDR2 is YFSETQ. V was clipped by 6 bases and J by 9 bases; unmatched bases: 9. CDR3 amino acids: CASMPSGRMGEQFF. The DNA of the CDR3 is TGCGCCAGCATGCCTAGCGGGAGAATGGGTGAGCAGTTCTTC.

The chain joins TRBV7-8 to TRBJ2-7, with 8 positions matching TRBD1. The germline CDR1 and CDR2 sequences are SGHVS and FQNEAQ. V shed 2 bases and J 3 bases; nucleotides not matched to a gene: 3. The CDR3 extends over 14 amino acids. This chain's CDR3 is CASSLSTGGYEQYF. As DNA, the CDR3 is TGTGCCAGCAGCTTAAGTACAGGGGGCTACGAGCAGTACTTC. Drawing the rest from reference TRBV7-8 and TRBJ2-7, the complete variable domain is GAGVSQSPRYKVAKRGQDVALRCDPISGHVSLFWYQQALGQGPEFLTYFQNEAQLDKSGLPSDRFFAERPEGSVSTLKIQRTQQEDSAVYLCASSLSTGGYEQYFGPGTRLTVT.

The chain's CDR3 is CASSPTRGRGNMNTEAFF. The CDR3 region has the DNA TGTGCCAGCTCACCGACGAGGGGCAGGGGAAATATGAACACTGAAGCTTTCTTT. This rearrangement joins TRBV18 to TRBJ1-1; D perhaps matches TRBD1 (6 bases). The CDR3 is 18 residues long. Germline V lookup: CDR1 KGHSH, CDR2 LQKENI. Trimming left V 3 bases short and J 0 bases short, with 20 bases between.

J is TRBJ2-3 and V is TRBV28; D perhaps matches TRBD2 (5 bases). The CDR3 is made up of 14 amino acids. Per the germline V gene, CDR1 is MDHEN and CDR2 is SYDVKM. Trimming removed 5 bases from V and 13 bases from J, with 22 bases in between. As DNA, the CDR3 is TGTGCCAGCAGTGATCCATCGCCGGGAACCAGAGAGTATTTT. Translation gives CASSDPSPGTREYF.

The rearrangement uses TRBV10-3 and TRBJ1-1, with 7 bases identical to TRBD1. This CDR3 has 14 amino acids. Germline CDR1 ENHRY, CDR2 SYGVKD. V lost 10 bases and J lost 4; bases outside the gene matches: 12. CDR3 loop: CASGVGDSRTEAFF. The CDR3 DNA follows: TGTGCCAGCGGGGTTGGGGACAGTCGCACTGAAGCTTTCTTT.

This chain links TRBV14 with TRBJ2-7, with D tentatively TRBD2 (5 bases). CDR1 is SGHDN and CDR2 is FVKESK in the germline V gene. Trimming took off 3 bases at V and 3 bases at J, with 12 bases between the two ends. The CDR3 covers 14 residues. The CDR3 sequence: CASSHVTGNYEQYF. Here the CDR3 DNA reads TGTGCCAGCAGCCACGTGACGGGAAACTACGAGCAGTACTTC. The full variable domain, with the rest looked up from reference TRBV14 and TRBJ2-7, is EAGVTQFPSHSVIEKGQTVTLRCDPISGHDNLYWYRRVMGKEIKFLLHFVKESKQDESGMPNNRFLAERTGGTYSTLKVQPAELEDSGVYFCASSHVTGNYEQYFGPGTRLTVT.

This chain joins TRBV19 and TRBJ1-3; D possibly corresponds to TRBD1 (6 bases). There are 15 residues in the CDR3. From germline, CDR1 is LNHDA and CDR2 SQIVND (reference sequence). V gave up 3 bases and J gave up 0 bases, with 9 bases separating them. This chain's CDR3 is CASSMDRYSGNTIYF. Written as DNA, the CDR3 is TGTGCCAGTAGTATGGACAGATACTCTGGAAACACCATATATTTT. Variable domain in full (rest from reference TRBV19 and TRBJ1-3): DGGITQSPKYLFRKEGQNVTLSCEQNLNHDAMYWYRQDPGQGLRLIYYSQIVNDFQKGDIAEGYSVSREKKESFPLTVTSAQKNPTAFYLCASSMDRYSGNTIYFGEGSWLTVV.

V gene TRBV3-1 (or the pseudogene TRBV3-2) combines with J gene TRBJ2-3; D is perhaps TRBD2 (7 bases). The length of the CDR3 is 15 residues. The germline V and J ends were trimmed by 6 bases and 5 bases, with 18 bases remaining between them. Per the germline V gene, CDR1 is LGHDT and CDR2 is YNNKEL (reference sequence). The CDR3 is CASREGGAGKDTQYF. CDR3 sequence (DNA): TGTGCCAGCAGAGAGGGGGGGGCCGGAAAAGATACGCAGTATTTT.

The genes are TRBV30 and TRBJ1-2; 12 nucleotides match TRBD1. CDR1 is GTSNPN, CDR2 SVGIG, per germline (reference sequence). After removal of 3 bases from V and 10 bases from J, the junction contained 9 bases not matched to a gene. This CDR3 has 14 amino acids. CDR3 sequence (DNA): TGTGCCTGGAGGGGGGACAGGGGGCGTAAAGACTACACCTTC. The encoded protein is CAWRGDRGRKDYTF.

The sample holds a few counts of this clone. The chain uses TRBV6-5 and TRBJ1-1, with D maybe TRBD1 (5 bases). V was pared by 2 bases and J by 0 bases, with 13 bases between. CDR3 length: 16 amino acids. Germline CDR1 and CDR2: MNHEY and SVGAGI. This CDR3 is CASSYIGAGVNTEAFF. The CDR3 DNA reads as TGTGCCAGCAGTTACATCGGCGCGGGGGTGAACACTGAAGCTTTCTTT.

J is TRBJ2-7 and V is TRBV5-4; 9 bases map to TRBD1. CDR1 and CDR2 (germline): SGHNT, YYREEE (reference sequence). Germline trimming cut 2 bases from V and 4 bases from J; bases unmatched to any gene: 7. The length of the CDR3 is 15 residues. The CDR3 DNA sequence: TGTGCCAGCAGCTTCTCTGGGACAGGGTCTTACGAGCAGTACTTC. Translation gives CASSFSGTGSYEQYF.

The chain links TRBV7-9 to TRBJ2-6, with 10 bases aligning to TRBD1. From germline, CDR1 is SEHNR and CDR2 FQNEAQ (reference sequence). The CDR3 extends over 16 amino acids. J gave up 2 bases and V 5 bases, and 3 bases lay outside the gene matches. CDR3 DNA: TGTGCCAGCAGCGTGGGGACAGGGGCTGGGGCCAACGTCCTGACTTTC. It translates to CASSVGTGAGANVLTF.

This clone was seen a single time. The V gene is TRBV29-1, the J gene TRBJ2-2; 13 nucleotides agree with TRBD2. The CDR3 contains 15 residues. CDR1 and CDR2 from the germline V gene are SQVTM and ANQGSEA. V shed 6 bases and J 5 bases; nucleotides not matched to a gene: 6. Written as DNA, the CDR3 is TGCAGCGTGAGGACTAGCGGGAGTAGGACCGGGGAGCTGTTTTTT. Encoded protein: CSVRTSGSRTGELFF.

This clone has only one observation. V gene TRBV2 combines with J gene TRBJ2-2, with D uncertain. The V end lost 7 bases, the J end lost 0 bases, and 12 bases lay between the germline ends. The CDR3 sequence is 15 residues long. Germline-derived CDR1 and CDR2 are SNHLY and FYNNEI. Here the CDR3 reads CASNLGRTNTGELFF. As DNA, the CDR3 is TGTGCCAGCAACTTGGGCAGAACGAACACCGGGGAGCTGTTTTTT.

The chain carries TRBV6-5 and TRBJ2-2; 7 bases are shared with TRBD1. The CDR3 runs to 15 residues. Trimming at V came to 0 bases and at J to 6 bases, leaving 4 bases not matched to a gene. In germline, CDR1 is MNHEY, CDR2 SVGAGI. CDR3 sequence (DNA): TGTGCCAGCAGTTACTCGAGCCAGGGGGCCGGGGAGCTGTTTTTT. Amino acids: CASSYSSQGAGELFF.